This is a list of T cell receptor beta chains from one sample in a study of Graves' ophthalmopathy and Graves' hyperthyroidism. TCRdb fed the multiplex PCR reads into MiXCR, producing one record per CDR3 protein. The table has approximately 1.2 million distinct CDR3 sequences, roughly 35% seen once. Sequencing used peripheral blood or thyroid tissue (not recorded which). These receptors were collected from an adult man with Graves' hyperthyroidism. The CDR3 runs from the conserved cysteine through the conserved F or W. Each record gives: clone size, V gene, D gene, J gene, CDR3 protein, CDR3 DNA. The D gene is left open where the match is weak. Not all rows give a size; the values are once, few, many and, for expanded clones, a class.

clone_size: many
v_call: TRBV7-2
d_call: NA
j_call: TRBJ1-2
cdr3_aa: CASSPWTGNTNYGYTF
cdr3_nt: TGTGCCAGCAGCCCATGGACCGGTAATACTAACTATGGCTACACCTTC

clone_size: NA
v_call: TRBV11-2
d_call: NA
j_call: TRBJ2-5
cdr3_aa: CASSLGAQMSSYQETQYF
cdr3_nt: TGTGCCAGCAGCTTAGGAGCCCAGATGTCATCGTACCAAGAGACCCAGTACTTC

clone_size: NA
v_call: TRBV6-2/TRBV6-3
d_call: NA
j_call: TRBJ1-5
cdr3_aa: CASNADMNQPQHF
cdr3_nt: TGTGCCAGCAACGCCGATATGAATCAGCCCCAGCATTTT

clone_size: NA
v_call: TRBV13
d_call: NA
j_call: TRBJ2-5
cdr3_aa: CASSFFHQETQYF
cdr3_nt: TGTGCCAGCAGCTTTTTCCACCAGGAGACCCAGTACTTC

clone_size: NA
v_call: TRBV7-6
d_call: TRBD1
j_call: TRBJ1-6
cdr3_aa: CASSFTDRANSPLHF
cdr3_nt: TGTGCCAGCAGCTTCACAGACAGGGCGAATTCACCCCTCCACTTT

clone_size: many
v_call: TRBV15
d_call: TRBD1
j_call: TRBJ1-3
cdr3_aa: CATSPGGDGNTIYF
cdr3_nt: TGTGCCACCAGCCCAGGGGGCGATGGAAACACCATATATTTT

clone_size: NA
v_call: TRBV6-1
d_call: NA
j_call: TRBJ2-5
cdr3_aa: CASSTWETQYF
cdr3_nt: TGTGCCAGCAGTACGTGGGAGACCCAGTACTTC

clone_size: many
v_call: TRBV7-8
d_call: NA
j_call: TRBJ2-5
cdr3_aa: CASSFGGRVQETQYF
cdr3_nt: TGTGCCAGCAGCTTTGGGGGCAGGGTACAAGAGACCCAGTACTTC

clone_size: many
v_call: TRBV10-3
d_call: NA
j_call: TRBJ2-7
cdr3_aa: CAISLLDGEQYF
cdr3_nt: TGTGCCATCTCCCTACTAGACGGGGAGCAGTACTTC

clone_size: many
v_call: TRBV2
d_call: TRBD1
j_call: TRBJ1-6
cdr3_aa: CASSEGQGGSPLHF
cdr3_nt: TGTGCCAGCAGTGAAGGACAGGGCGGCTCACCCCTCCACTTT

clone_size: many
v_call: TRBV7-2
d_call: TRBD1
j_call: TRBJ1-1
cdr3_aa: CASSGTGGAFF
cdr3_nt: TGTGCCAGCAGCGGGACAGGGGGGGCTTTCTTT

clone_size: few
v_call: TRBV12-3/TRBV12-4
d_call: TRBD1
j_call: TRBJ1-4
cdr3_aa: CASTLPGTADEKLFF
cdr3_nt: TGTGCCAGCACCTTGCCGGGGACAGCAGATGAAAAACTGTTTTTT

clone_size: many
v_call: TRBV15
d_call: NA
j_call: TRBJ2-7
cdr3_aa: CATSREIAAFGIYEQYF
cdr3_nt: TGTGCCACCAGCAGAGAAATTGCGGCCTTCGGGATCTACGAGCAGTACTTC

clone_size: NA
v_call: TRBV4-3
d_call: NA
j_call: TRBJ2-6
cdr3_aa: CASSQGFARGSGANVLTF
cdr3_nt: TGCGCCAGCAGCCAAGGATTTGCCAGGGGTTCTGGGGCCAACGTCCTGACTTTC

clone_size: many
v_call: TRBV14
d_call: NA
j_call: TRBJ1-2
cdr3_aa: CASSQDSQYYGYTF
cdr3_nt: TGTGCCAGCAGCCAAGACAGCCAGTACTATGGCTACACCTTC